Listed here is a single T cell receptor beta chain. Its cognate antigen is unknown. The data are from a study of somatic mutations in cytotoxic T cells in rheumatoid arthritis. For the study at large: Some V beta antibody-stained T-cell populations were flow-sorted at nearly 100% purity, including V beta1+ cells sequenced for TCRB. Regarding the study as a whole: Adjustment for multiple comparisons was not applied to the slight TRBV07 underrepresentation observed in rheumatoid arthritis patients. Healthy controls did not share the age-linked increase in CD8+ clonality seen in rheumatoid arthritis patients.

The table came from immunoSEQ multiplex PCR; TCRdb's copy has only in-frame clones and leaves some out. The data contain about 6,600 clones, less than 75% of them singletons. The V and J ends lost 2 bases and 2 bases respectively, with 21 bases between them. The CDR3 is made up of 18 amino acids. Germline V gene lookup returns CDR1 PRHDT and CDR2 FYEKMQ (reference sequence). The sequenced sample was CD8+ T cells sorted from blood. The clonotype was recovered from a man between 40 and 49 years old in good health. The chain employs TRBV13 and TRBJ1-2; perhaps TRBD1 as D (5 bases). DNA of the CDR3: TGTGCCAGCAGCTTAAACCCTCGGTGGGGGACGGGGAACTATGGCTACACCTTC. This sequence encodes CASSLNPRWGTGNYGYTF.